This TCR beta chain was recovered during a study of cytomegalovirus exposure and HLA in healthy donors. Notes on the study in general: Investigators reported around 150 TCR beta chains as tied to cytomegalovirus.

Libraries were prepared by immunoSEQ multiplex PCR; TCRdb keeps only in-frame clonotypes and omits some of them. This sample has 250,000 to 300,000 clones; 70% to 90% occur once, and the top ten carry roughly 1%. V lost 2 bases, J lost 3 bases, and 13 bases lay in between. The germline gives CDR1 MNHNS, CDR2 SASEGT. There are 15 residues in the CDR3. Concerning this clone: Its antigen is as yet unknown.

Specimen: PBMCs. This TCR was sampled from a woman under 30 in good health and CMV-seronegative. The chain links TRBV6-1 to TRBJ1-1; D gene ambiguous. The DNA of the CDR3 is TGTGCCAGCAGTGAACTCCGGGTGGTGGACACTGAAGCTTTCTTT. Its translation is CASSELRVVDTEAFF.